A selection of T cell receptor beta chains follows, all from one sample in a study of blood T cell repertoires in COVID-19. Sequenced by immunoSEQ multiplex PCR; TCRdb stores in-frame clones only, minus some. The sample holds roughly 92,000 clones, over 75% seen once. The sequenced sample consisted of peripheral blood. The receptors were gathered from a woman older than 75 with acute or convalescent COVID-19. Both conserved end residues are part of each CDR3. The D gene is left open where the match is weak. Clone size, where shown, is once, few, many, or a class for clones that have expanded.

V gene: TRBV19
D gene: TRBD1
clone size: NA
J gene: TRBJ1-4
CDR3 protein: CASSRGTGTGKEKLFF
CDR3 DNA: TGTGCCAGTAGTAGGGGGACCGGGACAGGGAAGGAAAAACTGTTTTTT

V gene: TRBV6-5
D gene: NA
clone size: NA
J gene: TRBJ1-1
CDR3 protein: CASSYLQGPAGWAFF
CDR3 DNA: TGTGCCAGCAGTTACCTTCAGGGCCCGGCCGGGTGGGCTTTCTTT

V gene: TRBV6-5
D gene: TRBD1
clone size: NA
J gene: TRBJ2-3
CDR3 protein: CASTAQGAHTDTQYF
CDR3 DNA: TGTGCCAGCACGGCACAGGGGGCCCACACAGATACGCAGTATTTT

V gene: TRBV19
D gene: NA
clone size: NA
J gene: TRBJ1-2
CDR3 protein: CASSPRGGNYGYTF
CDR3 DNA: TGTGCCAGTAGTCCACGCGGGGGGAACTATGGCTACACCTTC

V gene: TRBV27
D gene: TRBD1
clone size: NA
J gene: TRBJ2-2
CDR3 protein: CASRSAADRGRGTGELFF
CDR3 DNA: TGTGCCAGCAGATCAGCGGCGGACAGGGGAAGGGGCACCGGGGAGCTGTTTTTT

V gene: TRBV7-2
D gene: NA
clone size: NA
J gene: TRBJ1-5
CDR3 protein: CASSSNPGQNQPQHF
CDR3 DNA: TGTGCCAGCAGCTCGAATCCGGGACAAAATCAGCCCCAGCATTTT

V gene: TRBV6-5
D gene: TRBD2
clone size: NA
J gene: TRBJ2-7
CDR3 protein: CATLTSSYEQYF
CDR3 DNA: TGTGCCACATTGACTAGCAGCTACGAGCAGTACTTC

V gene: TRBV19
D gene: TRBD1
clone size: few
J gene: TRBJ1-5
CDR3 protein: CASSRTGDRQPQHF
CDR3 DNA: TGTGCCAGTAGCCGTACAGGGGACCGTCAGCCCCAGCATTTT

V gene: TRBV2
D gene: NA
clone size: NA
J gene: TRBJ1-5
CDR3 protein: CASSEQAGADQPQHF
CDR3 DNA: TGTGCCAGCAGTGAACAGGCAGGGGCGGATCAGCCCCAGCATTTT

V gene: TRBV7-2
D gene: TRBD1
clone size: NA
J gene: TRBJ1-1
CDR3 protein: CASSPQGYTEAFF
CDR3 DNA: TGTGCCAGCAGCCCACAGGGGTACACTGAAGCTTTCTTT

V gene: TRBV6-2/TRBV6-3
D gene: NA
clone size: NA
J gene: TRBJ2-7
CDR3 protein: CASSYLMPGEGEQYF
CDR3 DNA: TGTGCCAGCAGTTACTTGATGCCAGGGGAAGGCGAGCAGTACTTC

V gene: TRBV6-5
D gene: NA
clone size: NA
J gene: TRBJ1-2
CDR3 protein: CASSPGQGSLYGYTF
CDR3 DNA: TGTGCCAGCAGTCCCGGGCAGGGATCCTTATATGGCTACACCTTC

V gene: TRBV9
D gene: NA
clone size: NA
J gene: TRBJ1-1
CDR3 protein: CASSVTQVSDRAFF
CDR3 DNA: TGTGCCAGCAGCGTAACGCAGGTGTCCGACCGGGCTTTCTTT

V gene: TRBV7-9
D gene: TRBD1
clone size: NA
J gene: TRBJ2-7
CDR3 protein: CASSREGAREQYF
CDR3 DNA: TGTGCCAGCAGCCGAGAGGGGGCTCGGGAGCAGTACTTC

V gene: TRBV5-1
D gene: NA
clone size: NA
J gene: TRBJ2-2
CDR3 protein: CASSNSTNTGELFF
CDR3 DNA: TGCGCCAGCAGCAATTCCACGAACACCGGGGAGCTGTTTTTT

V gene: TRBV7-9
D gene: NA
clone size: few
J gene: TRBJ2-5
CDR3 protein: CASSLLRSQETQYF
CDR3 DNA: TGTGCCAGCAGCCTCCTCCGTTCCCAAGAGACCCAGTACTTC

V gene: TRBV7-8
D gene: NA
clone size: NA
J gene: TRBJ1-5
CDR3 protein: CASSLTYFREEQPQHF
CDR3 DNA: TGTGCCAGCAGCTTAACGTATTTCAGGGAAGAACAGCCCCAGCATTTT

V gene: TRBV4-1
D gene: TRBD1
clone size: NA
J gene: TRBJ2-7
CDR3 protein: CASSQALAGGYEQYF
CDR3 DNA: TGCGCCAGCAGCCAAGCTTTAGCAGGGGGCTACGAGCAGTACTTC

V gene: TRBV5-1
D gene: TRBD2
clone size: NA
J gene: TRBJ2-1
CDR3 protein: CASSLTGLPNYNEQFF
CDR3 DNA: TGCGCCAGCAGCTTAACGGGACTACCGAACTACAATGAGCAGTTCTTC

V gene: TRBV6-5
D gene: NA
clone size: NA
J gene: TRBJ1-5
CDR3 protein: CASTLAGRANQPQHF
CDR3 DNA: TGTGCCAGCACCCTGGCGGGAAGGGCCAATCAGCCCCAGCATTTT

V gene: TRBV27
D gene: NA
clone size: NA
J gene: TRBJ2-7
CDR3 protein: CASSLFGGATYEQYF
CDR3 DNA: TGTGCCAGCAGCCTCTTTGGGGGGGCCACCTACGAGCAGTACTTC

V gene: TRBV4-3
D gene: NA
clone size: NA
J gene: TRBJ1-1
CDR3 protein: CASSHGSGDTEAFF
CDR3 DNA: TGCGCCAGCAGCCATGGTTCGGGGGACACTGAAGCTTTCTTT

V gene: TRBV28
D gene: NA
clone size: once
J gene: TRBJ2-6
CDR3 protein: CASSRGGFSGANVLTF
CDR3 DNA: TGTGCCAGCTCACGGGGAGGTTTCTCTGGGGCCAACGTCCTGACTTTC

V gene: TRBV27
D gene: TRBD1
clone size: few
J gene: TRBJ2-7
CDR3 protein: CASSPTRQGRLSYEQYF
CDR3 DNA: TGTGCCAGCAGTCCCACCCGACAGGGGCGACTCTCCTACGAGCAGTACTTC

V gene: TRBV7-9
D gene: TRBD1
clone size: NA
J gene: TRBJ1-2
CDR3 protein: CASSFRGQVSGYTF
CDR3 DNA: TGTGCCAGCAGCTTCAGGGGGCAAGTGAGTGGCTACACCTTC

V gene: TRBV5-6
D gene: TRBD2
clone size: NA
J gene: TRBJ2-3
CDR3 protein: CASSGLATSTDTQYF
CDR3 DNA: TGTGCCAGCAGCGGACTAGCCACTAGCACAGATACGCAGTATTTT

V gene: TRBV7-2
D gene: NA
clone size: NA
J gene: TRBJ1-1
CDR3 protein: CASSLAGGNTEAFF
CDR3 DNA: TGTGCCAGCAGCTTAGCCGGGGGAAACACTGAAGCTTTCTTT

V gene: TRBV9
D gene: NA
clone size: NA
J gene: TRBJ1-2
CDR3 protein: CASSQVNYGYTF
CDR3 DNA: TGTGCCAGCAGCCAGGTTAACTATGGCTACACCTTC

V gene: TRBV6-1
D gene: NA
clone size: NA
J gene: TRBJ1-3
CDR3 protein: CASSATWFVSGNTIYF
CDR3 DNA: TGTGCCAGCAGTGCCACATGGTTTGTTTCTGGAAACACCATATATTTT

V gene: TRBV3-1/TRBV3-2
D gene: TRBD2
clone size: NA
J gene: TRBJ2-7
CDR3 protein: CASSQDPPGGAWEQYF
CDR3 DNA: TGTGCCAGCAGCCAAGATCCCCCCGGGGGGGCCTGGGAGCAGTACTTC

V gene: TRBV7-3
D gene: NA
clone size: NA
J gene: TRBJ1-4
CDR3 protein: CASSSGVGEKLFF
CDR3 DNA: TGTGCCAGCAGCTCAGGGGTCGGTGAAAAACTGTTTTTT

V gene: TRBV6-5
D gene: NA
clone size: NA
J gene: TRBJ1-1
CDR3 protein: CASSTAGMNTEAFF
CDR3 DNA: TGTGCCAGCAGTACGGCAGGGATGAACACTGAAGCTTTCTTT

V gene: TRBV4-1
D gene: TRBD1
clone size: NA
J gene: TRBJ2-4
CDR3 protein: CASSLLFQGALKNIQYF
CDR3 DNA: TGCGCCAGCAGCCTCCTATTTCAGGGGGCACTCAAGAACATTCAGTACTTC

V gene: TRBV5-1
D gene: TRBD2
clone size: once
J gene: TRBJ2-7
CDR3 protein: CASSLFPSGGLYEQYF
CDR3 DNA: TGCGCCAGCAGCTTGTTTCCTAGCGGGGGGCTCTACGAGCAGTACTTC

V gene: TRBV7-2
D gene: NA
clone size: NA
J gene: TRBJ1-5
CDR3 protein: CASSFDWTVSNQPQHF
CDR3 DNA: TGTGCCAGCAGCTTCGATTGGACAGTAAGCAATCAGCCCCAGCATTTT

V gene: TRBV7-9
D gene: TRBD2
clone size: NA
J gene: TRBJ2-1
CDR3 protein: CASTAPGSGRDNEQFF
CDR3 DNA: TGTGCCAGCACCGCCCCGGGGAGCGGGAGGGACAATGAGCAGTTCTTC

V gene: TRBV29-1
D gene: NA
clone size: NA
J gene: TRBJ2-2
CDR3 protein: CSVVRENTGELFF
CDR3 DNA: TGCAGCGTTGTCAGGGAGAACACCGGGGAGCTGTTTTTT

V gene: TRBV5-1
D gene: NA
clone size: few
J gene: TRBJ2-1
CDR3 protein: CASSLVPQRTYNEQFF
CDR3 DNA: TGCGCCAGCAGCTTAGTCCCCCAGAGGACCTACAATGAGCAGTTCTTC

V gene: TRBV13
D gene: TRBD1
clone size: NA
J gene: TRBJ2-7
CDR3 protein: CASSSLDRGHSSYEQYF
CDR3 DNA: TGTGCCAGCAGCTCCTTGGACAGGGGCCACAGCTCCTACGAGCAGTACTTC

V gene: TRBV27
D gene: NA
clone size: NA
J gene: TRBJ1-1
CDR3 protein: CASSFKGVGMNTEAFF
CDR3 DNA: TGTGCCAGCAGTTTCAAAGGGGTTGGGATGAACACTGAAGCTTTCTTT

V gene: TRBV18
D gene: TRBD2
clone size: NA
J gene: TRBJ2-1
CDR3 protein: CASSPQGTSGGSSYNEQFF
CDR3 DNA: TGTGCCAGCTCACCCCAAGGGACTAGCGGAGGGAGCTCCTACAATGAGCAGTTCTTC

V gene: TRBV6-2/TRBV6-3
D gene: TRBD2
clone size: NA
J gene: TRBJ2-1
CDR3 protein: CASSYRAGGRNEQFF
CDR3 DNA: TGTGCCAGCAGTTACAGGGCGGGAGGTCGCAATGAGCAGTTCTTC

V gene: TRBV5-1
D gene: TRBD2
clone size: few
J gene: TRBJ2-1
CDR3 protein: CASSVTGTSRNEQFF
CDR3 DNA: TGCGCCAGCAGCGTAACCGGGACTAGCAGGAATGAGCAGTTCTTC

V gene: TRBV10-3
D gene: TRBD2
clone size: NA
J gene: TRBJ2-1
CDR3 protein: CAISESELAGGDEQFF
CDR3 DNA: TGTGCCATCAGTGAGTCAGAACTAGCGGGGGGCGATGAGCAGTTCTTC

V gene: TRBV5-1
D gene: NA
clone size: NA
J gene: TRBJ1-1
CDR3 protein: CASHGGTEAFF
CDR3 DNA: TGCGCCAGCCACGGGGGCACTGAAGCTTTCTTT